A single T cell receptor beta chain is shown here with its context. The antigen is unknown. The CDR3 is made up of 12 amino acids. CDR1 is KGHSH and CDR2 is LQKENI in the germline V gene. This entry is derived from a study of monozygotic twins with inflammatory bowel disease. Findings and limits, study-wide: Healthy twins showed more clonotype sharing with others than IBD patients, especially patients with disease activity. Differing immunosuppressive treatments may have added variability to patient repertoires.

Amplification used two nested PCRs: 16 cycles, then approximately 9 cycles, on TCRalpha/TCRbeta cDNA. TCRdb reanalyzed the 5' RACE reads and collapses them to one entry per CDR3 protein, without DNA. The repertoire table contains 120,000 to 150,000 distinct CDR3 sequences. Total RNA isolation used whole blood (no T cell sorting was performed). The specimen was blood. This TCR derives from a human donor with ulcerative colitis or Crohn's disease, or a healthy co-twin of an affected twin (not recorded which). This chain connects TRBV18 to TRBJ1-4. CDR3 residues: CASSDVEEKLFF.